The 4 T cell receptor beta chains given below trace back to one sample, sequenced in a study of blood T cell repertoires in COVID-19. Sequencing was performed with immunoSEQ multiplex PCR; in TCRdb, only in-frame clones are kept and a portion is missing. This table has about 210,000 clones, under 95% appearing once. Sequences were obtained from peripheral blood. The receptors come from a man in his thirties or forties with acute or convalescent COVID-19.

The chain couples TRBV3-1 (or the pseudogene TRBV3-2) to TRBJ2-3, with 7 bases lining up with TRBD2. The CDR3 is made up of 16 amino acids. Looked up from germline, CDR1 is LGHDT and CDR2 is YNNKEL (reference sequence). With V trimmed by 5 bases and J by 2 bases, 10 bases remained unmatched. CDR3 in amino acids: CASSSLRGTNTDTQYF. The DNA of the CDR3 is TGTGCCAGCAGCAGTCTCCGTGGGACTAACACAGATACGCAGTATTTT.

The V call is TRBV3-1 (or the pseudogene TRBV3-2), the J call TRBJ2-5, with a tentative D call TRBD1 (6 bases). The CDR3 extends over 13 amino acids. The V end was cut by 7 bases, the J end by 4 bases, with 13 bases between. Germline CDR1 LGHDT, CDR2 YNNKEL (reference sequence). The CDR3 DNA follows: TGTGCCAGCACCAAGGGACATACAGAGACCCAGTACTTC. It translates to CASTKGHTETQYF.

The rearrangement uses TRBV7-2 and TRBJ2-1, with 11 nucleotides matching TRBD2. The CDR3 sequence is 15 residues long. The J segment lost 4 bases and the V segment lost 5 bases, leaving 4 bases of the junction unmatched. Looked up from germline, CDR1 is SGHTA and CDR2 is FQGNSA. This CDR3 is CASSRRLAGYNEQFF. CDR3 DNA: TGTGCCAGCAGCCGCCGACTAGCGGGATACAATGAGCAGTTCTTC.

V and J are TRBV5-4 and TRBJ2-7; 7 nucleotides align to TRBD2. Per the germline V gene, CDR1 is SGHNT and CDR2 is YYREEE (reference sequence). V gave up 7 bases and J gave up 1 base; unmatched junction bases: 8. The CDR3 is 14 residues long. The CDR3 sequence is CASATGGPSYEQYF. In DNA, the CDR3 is TGTGCCAGCGCCACGGGAGGCCCTTCCTACGAGCAGTACTTC.